This T cell receptor beta chain was documented in a study of blood T cell repertoires in COVID-19 (dated by TCRdb to 2020 to 2021). About the full investigation: Samples from collaborators originated in the United States, Italy and Spain and spanned both the acute and convalescent phases of COVID-19. The prospective study material was composed of cDNA or gDNA derived from T cells, B-cell-depleted T cells, or PBMCs. Deeply sampled blood TCRbeta repertoires from subjects exposed to, actively infected with, or recovered from COVID-19 were included in the dataset. The repertoires were released in a freely available public database intended as a resource for research on the immune response to SARS-CoV-2. Samples came from the ongoing ImmuneRACE study (first 160 participants) plus 1,254 subjects from 6 global collaborators. The sample metadata nearly always contained a de-identified subject ID, COVID-19 status, age in years and sex. Where HLA class I and class II types were available, the types were taken from metadata supplied by the sample provider, not from assay-based typing. Points the paper makes about the study in general: The amount of clinical and demographic metadata varied by source and participant and was provided uncurated.

This clone was observed once. Its binding antigen is unknown. No base qualities exist here, and no much larger clone lies one base off it. Each collaborating institution followed its own protocols to collect whole blood in K2EDTA tubes. For TCRbeta analysis, collaborators shipped samples in one of three forms: frozen whole blood, isolated PBMCs, or DNA extracted from either of those sample types. The immunoSEQ Assay, a bias-controlled multiplex PCR, was used to amplify TCRbeta CDR3 regions from genomic DNA. On the study's bioinformatics: The number of nucleated cells in each sample was estimated from the amplification of reference gene primers within the assay. To quantify the absolute abundance of each unique TCRbeta CDR3 rearrangement, sequence reads were collapsed and filtered. For each sample, productive Simpson clonality was calculated by taking the square root of Simpson's diversity index across productive rearrangements. The table was pulled from immuneACCESS by TCRdb, which kept in-frame rearrangements only. Such tables lose some clones; where checked, under half of the loss comes from unresolved V genes, and the rest has no known cause. V, J and clone size derive from that table, while D and trimming were established from the DNA sequence. This sample has fewer than 300,000 clones in its table, and roughly 84% of those were observed once. Roughly 3.1% of the sample lies in the top ten.

The CDR3 has 15 amino acids, counting the end cysteine and phenylalanine. Solely the CDR3 DNA is kept, with 45 bases framed from the first base. Trimming takes 0 bases off V and 11 bases off J; junction bases not matched to a gene: 11. As encoded in the germline V gene (reference sequence), CDR1 is PRHDT while CDR2 is FYEKMQ. Source material: peripheral blood. The sequence is built from TRBV13 and TRBJ1-1, with 8 bases in between that match TRBD1. The origin of this receptor is a woman between 18 and 29 years old with acute or convalescent COVID-19. The DNA is as follows: TGTGCCAGCAGCTTAGGCCTGCAGGGGGCGGGTTCGGCTTTCTTT. It translates to CASSLGLQGAGSAFF.